Listed below are T cell receptor beta chains from one sample, sequenced in a study of human T cells and chemical hapten exposure. MiXCR was run by TCRdb on the RACE reads, yielding one entry per CDR3 protein. The table has about 400,000 distinct CDR3 sequences, nearly 6.5% seen once. The sequencing used whole blood, collected in connection with sensitization to the hapten diphenylcyclopropenone (DPC). Receptors were obtained from a woman aged 18-35 years with alopecia areata. Some clones in this sample may be carry-over from other donors' samples. Each CDR3 is given without its conserved first and last residue. Fields, in order: CDR3 protein, CDR3 length, J gene, V gene.

ASSDQYYGYT	10	TRBJ1-2	TRBV2
AIWETDTGELF	11	TRBJ2-2	TRBV10-3
AISSGTPTTQY	11	TRBJ2-5	TRBV10-3
ATRGSVENTEAF	12	TRBJ1-1	TRBV24-1
ASSPTGNEAQY	11	TRBJ2-5	TRBV7-6
ASSLSNPISNQPQH	14	TRBJ1-5	TRBV12-3/TRBV12-4
ASSVAGANEQF	11	TRBJ2-1	TRBV9
SVAETGYNSPLH	12	TRBJ1-6	TRBV29-1
ASSQVRGSYNSPLH	14	TRBJ1-6	TRBV4-3
AISHDSGAF	9	TRBJ1-1	TRBV10-3
ASSFYQGTYEQY	12	TRBJ2-7	TRBV28
ASSLYPPGVYEQF	13	TRBJ2-1	TRBV27
ASSFNHLNYGYT	12	TRBJ1-2	TRBV7-2
ASSSPGTPGKD	11	TRBJ2-3	TRBV5-1
ASSEEENQPQH	11	TRBJ1-5	TRBV4-3
ASSQPSGGAKQDNEQF	16	TRBJ2-1	TRBV3-1
ASSQGGRGNTIY	12	TRBJ1-3	TRBV3-1
ASSEGVASTNEKLF	14	TRBJ1-4	TRBV2
ASSPLPEAGGPPY	13	TRBJ2-7	TRBV18
ASSPHPAAWGTGELF	15	TRBJ2-2	TRBV28
ASSQLSWDIKF	11	TRBJ2-1	TRBV6-2/TRBV6-3
SAGYTDTQY	9	TRBJ2-3	TRBV20-1
ASSPRGGALGELF	13	TRBJ2-2	TRBV11-2
ASSVGVGYEQY	11	TRBJ2-7	TRBV9
ASSTQGQDYGYT	12	TRBJ1-2	TRBV5-1
ASSPADRDSPLH	12	TRBJ1-6	TRBV5-6
SVASGGASEQF	11	TRBJ2-1	TRBV29-1
ASSLGGISGNTIY	13	TRBJ1-3	TRBV7-2
RAGDRPSTEAF	11	TRBJ1-1	TRBV20-1
ASSSDHLGSAGNTIY	15	TRBJ1-3	TRBV7-9
ASSQAGTGGLYEQY	14	TRBJ2-7	TRBV5-6
SAGQGWSNQPQH	12	TRBJ1-5	TRBV20-1
ASSPPEDEQY	10	TRBJ2-7	TRBV28
ASSEARPGIPGELF	14	TRBJ2-2	TRBV6-1
ASSVFRNNSPLH	12	TRBJ1-6	TRBV5-6
ASSQVLSVGLNYGYT	15	TRBJ1-2	TRBV3-1
ATSDTPIAGGQNEQF	15	TRBJ2-1	TRBV24-1
ASSLGERSPLH	11	TRBJ1-6	TRBV7-8
ASSFGTGFYGYT	12	TRBJ1-2	TRBV12-3/TRBV12-4
ASSRTGDQPQH	11	TRBJ1-5	TRBV6-5
ASSGGLGPSGANVLT	15	TRBJ2-6	TRBV9
ASSVGQGTEAF	11	TRBJ1-1	TRBV12-3/TRBV12-4
ASSATTGELF	10	TRBJ2-2	TRBV9